This T cell receptor (beta chain) was found in a study of cytomegalovirus exposure and HLA in healthy donors. The PCR ran on 60 Vbeta and 13 Jbeta primers. TCRdb's table, derived via immunoSEQ multiplex PCR, lists solely in-frame clones and lacks some. The data contain approximately 110,000 clones, about two thirds of them singletons. CDR3 length: 15 residues. Germline V gene sequence: CDR1 MDHEN, CDR2 SYDVKM. V dropped 6 bases and J dropped 4; count of bases not matched to a gene: 8. The sequence was collected from a man aged 55 to 70 in good health and CMV-seropositive. The chain uses TRBV28 and TRBJ1-5, with 8 nucleotides matching TRBD1. Sequencing input: PBMCs. The CDR3 nucleotides are TGTGCCAGCAGCCCCCCGGACAGGGAAAATCAGCCCCAGCATTTT. Translated, it gives CASSPPDRENQPQHF.